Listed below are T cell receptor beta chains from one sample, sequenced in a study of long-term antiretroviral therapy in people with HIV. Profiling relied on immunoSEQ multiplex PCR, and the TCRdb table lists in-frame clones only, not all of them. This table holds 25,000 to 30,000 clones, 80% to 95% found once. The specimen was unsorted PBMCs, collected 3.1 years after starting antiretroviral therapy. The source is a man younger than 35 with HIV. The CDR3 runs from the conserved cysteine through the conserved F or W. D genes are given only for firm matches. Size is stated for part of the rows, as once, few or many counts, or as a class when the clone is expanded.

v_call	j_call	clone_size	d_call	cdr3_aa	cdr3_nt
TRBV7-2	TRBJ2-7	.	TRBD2	CASSLRGGFYEQYF	TGTGCCAGCAGCTTAAGGGGAGGGTTCTACGAGCAGTACTTC
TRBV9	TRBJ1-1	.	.	CASSVGSISTGHMNTEAFF	TGTGCCAGCAGCGTAGGATCTATTTCGACGGGCCACATGAACACTGAAGCTTTCTTT
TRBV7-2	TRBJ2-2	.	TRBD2	CASSSKFLAGASGTGELFF	TGTGCCAGCAGCTCAAAATTCCTAGCGGGGGCCTCGGGCACCGGGGAGCTGTTTTTT
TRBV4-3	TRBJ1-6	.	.	CASSQDRGSGNSPLHF	TGCGCCAGCAGCCAAGATAGGGGAAGTGGTAATTCACCCCTCCACTTT
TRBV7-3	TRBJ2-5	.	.	CASSSQPTELRETQYF	TGTGCCAGCAGCTCACAGCCGACGGAGCTAAGGGAGACCCAGTACTTC
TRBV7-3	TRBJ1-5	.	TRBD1	CASLHFDQGALWGNQPQHF	TGTGCCAGCCTGCACTTTGACCAGGGGGCACTTTGGGGCAATCAGCCCCAGCATTTT
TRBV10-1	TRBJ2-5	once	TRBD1	CATRRGRKETQYF	TGCGCCACCCGCAGGGGGCGAAAAGAGACCCAGTACTTC
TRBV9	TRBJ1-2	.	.	CASSVGQGGVYGYTF	TGTGCCAGCAGCGTAGGTCAGGGCGGCGTCTATGGCTACACCTTC
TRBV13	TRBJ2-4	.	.	CASSPSREGNIQYF	TGTGCCAGCAGCCCCTCGCGGGAAGGCAACATTCAGTACTTC
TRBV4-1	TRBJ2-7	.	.	CASSLTVQATYEQYF	TGCGCCAGCAGCCTGACAGTCCAGGCCACCTACGAGCAGTACTTC
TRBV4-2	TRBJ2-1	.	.	CASSQDTSVEQFF	TGTGCCAGCAGCCAAGATACTTCGGTTGAGCAGTTCTTC
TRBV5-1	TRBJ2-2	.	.	CASSLLAKGTGELFF	TGCGCCAGCAGCTTGTTAGCTAAGGGCACCGGGGAGCTGTTTTTT
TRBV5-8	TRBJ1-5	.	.	CASSLPDYSNQPQHF	TGTGCCAGCAGCTTACCGGATTATAGCAATCAGCCCCAGCATTTT
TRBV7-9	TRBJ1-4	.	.	CASSFVRDNGLFF	TGTGCCAGCAGCTTCGTCCGGGACAATGGTCTGTTTTTT
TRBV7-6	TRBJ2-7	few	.	CASSLAEGWHEQYF	TGTGCCAGCAGCTTAGCAGAGGGGTGGCACGAGCAGTACTTC
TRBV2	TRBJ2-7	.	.	CASSQSGPRYEQYF	TGTGCCAGCAGTCAATCGGGACCAAGGTACGAGCAGTACTTC
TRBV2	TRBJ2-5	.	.	CASSDGGGAGETQYF	TGTGCCAGCAGTGATGGTGGGGGGGCCGGGGAGACCCAGTACTTC
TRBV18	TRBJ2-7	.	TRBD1	CASSLGQATYEQYF	TGTGCCAGCTCACTCGGACAGGCAACCTACGAGCAGTACTTC
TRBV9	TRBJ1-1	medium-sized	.	CASSVGGVNTEAFF	TGTGCCAGCAGCGTGGGGGGAGTGAACACTGAAGCTTTCTTT
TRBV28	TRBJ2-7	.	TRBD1	CACKPGQLSEQYF	TGTGCCTGTAAACCGGGACAGCTAAGCGAGCAGTACTTC
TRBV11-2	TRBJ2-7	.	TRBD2	CASSFTSGLAYEQYF	TGTGCCAGCAGCTTTACCTCGGGACTAGCTTACGAGCAGTACTTC
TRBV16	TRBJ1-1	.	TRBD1	CASRRDREDTEAFF	TGTGCCAGCCGGAGGGACAGGGAGGACACTGAAGCTTTCTTT
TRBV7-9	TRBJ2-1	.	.	CASSRPGLQKNEQFF	TGTGCCAGCAGCCGACCGGGACTCCAAAAGAATGAGCAGTTCTTC
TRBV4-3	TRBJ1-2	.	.	CASSQLRDGLNYGYTF	TGCGCCAGCAGCCAACTCCGGGACGGCCTTAACTATGGCTACACCTTC
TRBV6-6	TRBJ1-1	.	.	CASSYFGGGMNTEAFF	TGTGCCAGCAGTTACTTCGGCGGGGGGATGAACACTGAAGCTTTCTTT
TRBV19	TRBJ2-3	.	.	CASSPLESSTDTQYF	TGTGCCAGTAGTCCTCTAGAATCTAGCACAGATACGCAGTATTTT
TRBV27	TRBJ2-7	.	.	CASSSRLGGDEQYF	TGTGCCAGCAGTTCACGTTTGGGGGGAGACGAGCAGTACTTC
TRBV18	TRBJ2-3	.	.	CASSPWASTDTQYF	TGTGCCAGCTCACCCTGGGCCTCAACAGATACGCAGTATTTT
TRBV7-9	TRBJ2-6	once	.	CASSLGRGDVLTF	TGTGCCAGCAGCTTAGGCAGGGGCGACGTCCTGACTTTC